The rows below give T cell receptor beta chains drawn from one sample of a study of T cell repertoires in cytomegalovirus infection. TCRdb reprocessed the reads via MiXCR and lists one record per CDR3 protein. The sample holds about 740,000 distinct CDR3 sequences; roughly 36% are singletons and the top ten take 2.8%. Sequenced input: PBMCs. Receptor source: a human donor in good health (CMV status not recorded). Some clones in this sample may be carry-over from other donors' samples. Each CDR3 is given with its conserved first and last residue. Each record gives: V gene, clone size, J gene, D gene, CDR3 protein, CDR3 DNA. D genes are given only for firm matches. Size tells how often a clone was seen (once, few, many) or the class of an expanded clone, and some rows leave it out.

>TRBV4-2|-|TRBJ2-3|-
CASSQILAADTQYF
TGTGCCAGCAGCCAGATCCTAGCTGCGGATACGCAGTATTTT
>TRBV2|few|TRBJ1-4|-
CASSEDRTTNEKLFF
TGTGCCAGCAGTGAGGACAGAACAACTAATGAAAAACTGTTTTTT
>TRBV4-2|-|TRBJ2-7|TRBD2
CASSQDRGGGEQYF
TGTGCCAGCAGCCAAGATCGGGGGGGGGGAGAGCAGTACTTC
>TRBV28|few|TRBJ2-3|-
CASSLSGASSTDTQYF
TGTGCCAGCAGTTTATCGGGGGCCAGCAGCACAGATACGCAGTATTTT
>TRBV2|-|TRBJ1-6|-
CASSDTNKGGSPLHF
TGTGCCAGCAGCGATACGAATAAGGGGGGTTCACCCCTCCACTTT
>TRBV29-1|once|TRBJ2-3|-
CSAVAPKLDTQYF
TGCAGCGCGGTAGCGCCTAAACTAGATACGCAGTATTTT
>TRBV11-2|-|TRBJ2-2|TRBD1
CASKRQGGTGELFF
TGTGCCAGCAAGCGACAGGGCGGTACCGGGGAGCTGTTTTTT
>TRBV4-1|-|TRBJ1-5|-
CASSQDSQAGGNQPQHF
TGTGCCAGCAGCCAAGATTCGCAGGCCGGGGGGAATCAGCCCCAGCATTTT
>TRBV19|-|TRBJ1-1|-
CASSIQEKINTEAFF
TGTGCCAGTAGTATACAGGAAAAGATTAACACTGAAGCTTTCTTT
>TRBV7-8|-|TRBJ2-2|-
CASSSQGISGELFF
TGTGCCAGCAGCAGCCAGGGTATCTCCGGGGAGCTGTTTTTT
>TRBV19|-|TRBJ1-1|-
CASTAYISRGDTEAFF
TGTGCCAGTACTGCCTACATCTCCCGGGGAGACACTGAAGCTTTCTTT
>TRBV27|-|TRBJ2-3|-
CAAAGDHSTDTQYF
TGTGCCGCGGCGGGCGATCATAGCACAGATACGCAGTATTTT